These 20 T cell receptor beta chains share one sample of origin, sequenced in a study of blood T cell repertoires in COVID-19. The protocol was immunoSEQ multiplex PCR, while the TCRdb copy is restricted to in-frame clones and leaves out a portion. The sample has roughly 200,000 clones; approximately 83% are singletons. Specimen: peripheral blood. These receptors originate from a woman aged 25 to 45 with COVID-19, enrolled during active disease.

This clone was seen a handful of times. This sequence joins TRBV5-4 and TRBJ2-2; D ambiguous. V dropped 4 bases and J dropped 4 bases, with 23 bases sitting between them. Germline V gives CDR1 SGHNT, CDR2 YYREEE (reference sequence). The CDR3 sequence is 18 residues long. The CDR3 here is CASSPNPQQAFATGELFF. The CDR3 DNA sequence: TGTGCCAGCAGCCCGAATCCCCAGCAGGCCTTCGCCACCGGGGAGCTGTTTTTT.

The V and J genes are TRBV4-3 and TRBJ2-3; the match to TRBD2 covers 9 bases. The junction had 7 bases not matched to a gene; V was cut back by 0 bases and J by 6 bases. Germline values: CDR1 LGHNA, CDR2 YSLEER. The CDR3 has 16 amino acids. CDR3 loop: CASSQDERGAFDTQYF. Here the CDR3 DNA reads TGCGCCAGCAGCCAAGATGAGCGGGGGGCCTTCGATACGCAGTATTTT.

Note on this clone: Within the sample, other DNA sequences also encode this same CDR3. V and J are TRBV6-5 and TRBJ2-7; TRBD1 aligns across 10 bases. The V segment lost 6 bases and the J segment 4 bases; nucleotides outside the gene matches: 3. This CDR3 has 13 residues. Germline V gene sequence: CDR1 MNHEY, CDR2 SVGAGI. As DNA, the CDR3 is TGTGCCAGCAGCCGGGACAGGGGTTACGAGCAGTACTTC. It is translated as CASSRDRGYEQYF.

The rearrangement joins TRBV10-3 to TRBJ1-2; possibly TRBD1 for D (5 bases). The germline V gene has CDR1 ENHRY and CDR2 SYGVKD. V was cut by 10 bases and J by 4 bases, with 19 bases left in between. This CDR3 is built from 14 residues. The CDR3 DNA is TGTGCCACCAAGGGACTCGGTGAATTCTATGGCTACACCTTC. This gives the protein CATKGLGEFYGYTF.

This rearrangement joins TRBV7-2 to TRBJ1-5; weak D call: TRBD1 (5 bases). CDR1 is SGHTA, CDR2 FQGNSA, per germline. The CDR3 has 13 amino acids. V lost 2 bases and J 4 bases, leaving 6 bases between the germline ends. The DNA of the CDR3 is TGTGCCAGCAGCTTATCAGGGAATCAGCCCCAGCATTTT. Its translation is CASSLSGNQPQHF.

This clone appeared once. The gene calls are TRBV4-1 and TRBJ1-5; no firm D call. The CDR3 extends over 13 amino acids. V was clipped by 0 bases and J by 7 bases, with 7 bases between them. CDR1 is MGHRA and CDR2 is YSYEKL in the germline V gene. Written as DNA, the CDR3 is TGCGCCAGCAGCCAAGAGATTCGGCAGCCCCAGCATTTT. Protein sequence: CASSQEIRQPQHF.

This chain links TRBV25-1 with TRBJ1-6; 9 positions agree with TRBD1. Germline V gives CDR1 MGHDK, CDR2 SYGVNS. The J segment lost 11 bases and the V segment lost 1 base, leaving 6 bases of the junction unmatched. This CDR3 is 15 amino acids long. CDR3 protein: CASSELGTGPAPLHF. The CDR3 DNA reads as TGTGCCAGCAGTGAATTGGGGACAGGGCCTGCACCCCTCCACTTT.

V and J are TRBV11-3 and TRBJ2-7; 11 nucleotides match TRBD2. Germline-derived CDR1 and CDR2 are SGHNT and YENEEA. Trimming cost V 5 bases and J 6 bases; bases outside gene matches: 6. The CDR3 totals 14 residues. The CDR3 sequence is CASSPGTSGLEQYF. CDR3 nucleotides: TGTGCCAGCAGCCCCGGGACTAGCGGTCTCGAGCAGTACTTC.

This clone was recorded many times. The V gene is TRBV6-5, the J gene TRBJ2-7, with TRBD2 matching 7 bases. Germline-derived CDR1 and CDR2 are MNHEY and SVGAGI. The CDR3 totals 15 residues. V lost 8 bases to trimming and J lost 4 bases; unmatched junction nucleotides: 14. In nucleotides, the CDR3 is TGTGCCAGCGATATTAGTGATGGTAGCGGGTACGAGCAGTACTTC. Protein sequence: CASDISDGSGYEQYF.

This chain uses TRBV10-1 with TRBJ1-5, with D unclear. Per germline, CDR1 WNHNN and CDR2 SYGVQD (reference sequence). With 4 bases removed from V and 3 bases from J, the gap between germline ends came to 7 bases. The CDR3 totals 13 residues. This CDR3 is CASSGRNNQPQHF. CDR3 in DNA: TGCGCCAGCAGTGGCAGAAACAATCAGCCCCAGCATTTT.

The chain couples TRBV28 to TRBJ1-2; the D is unclear. The CDR3 length is 14 residues. Trimming stripped 2 bases from V and 7 bases from J, with 14 bases between. The germline V gene has CDR1 MDHEN and CDR2 SYDVKM. CDR3 amino acids: CASSLQIPRVGYTF. The CDR3 nucleotides read TGTGCCAGCAGTTTACAGATTCCGAGGGTTGGCTACACCTTC.

This clone was observed once. The chain combines TRBV10-3 with TRBJ2-1; 7 positions match TRBD1. Trimming at V came to 10 bases and at J to 3 bases, leaving 3 bases not matched to a gene. Germline V gene sequence: CDR1 ENHRY, CDR2 SYGVKD. CDR3 size: 12 residues. In nucleotides, the CDR3 is TGTGCCAGCCGGGACAGCTACAATGAGCAGTTCTTC. This gives the protein CASRDSYNEQFF.

The V and J genes are TRBV4-1 and TRBJ1-4, with TRBD1 identical over 7 bases. The CDR3 has 16 residues. With 0 bases clipped from V and 5 bases from J, the junction kept 6 bases outside the gene matches. Germline assignment: CDR1 MGHRA and CDR2 YSYEKL. The CDR3 region has the DNA TGCGCCAGCAGCCAAGACGGTGCAGGGGGGAATGAAAAACTGTTTTTT. This translates into CASSQDGAGGNEKLFF.

This chain joins TRBV5-1 and TRBJ2-5, with D perhaps TRBD2 (6 bases). With 4 bases removed from V and 1 base from J, the gap between germline ends came to 14 bases. The length of the CDR3 is 15 residues. The germline CDR1 and CDR2 sequences are SGHRS and YFSETQ. The CDR3 DNA follows: TGCGCCAGCAGCCGGGGCGCGGGGAGCCAAGAGACCCAGTACTTC. Translating it yields CASSRGAGSQETQYF.

CDR3 in amino acids: CATSIGGGSSYEQYF. CDR3 coding DNA: TGTGCCACCTCAATAGGTGGGGGGAGCTCCTACGAGCAGTACTTC. The chain joins TRBV19 to TRBJ2-7; D is perhaps TRBD2 (6 bases). Germline values: CDR1 LNHDA, CDR2 SQIVND (reference sequence). V was clipped by 10 bases and J by 0 bases, with 19 bases between them. The CDR3 length is 15 residues.

The gene calls are TRBV6-5 and TRBJ2-7, with 11 positions matching TRBD1. The CDR3 covers 15 residues. Germline trimming cut 7 bases from V and 2 bases from J; bases unmatched to any gene: 7. Germline V CDR1 and CDR2: MNHEY, SVGAGI. The CDR3 DNA is TGTGCCAGCAAACTCGGGACAGGGGGGACCTACGAGCAGTACTTC. As protein: CASKLGTGGTYEQYF.

As for this clone: Other DNA sequences in the same sample also yield this CDR3. This chain joins TRBV5-1 and TRBJ2-7, with TRBD2 as a possible D gene (6 bases). V was trimmed by 4 bases and J by 1 base, leaving 12 bases between them. This CDR3 is built from 14 residues. Germline V gives CDR1 SGHRS, CDR2 YFSETQ. The CDR3 DNA reads TGCGCCAGCAGCCCCGGGACTCCGTCCTACGAGCAGTACTTC. The encoded protein is CASSPGTPSYEQYF.

The chain joins TRBV9 to TRBJ2-1, with TRBD2 identical over 8 bases. The germline gives CDR1 SGDLS, CDR2 YYNGEE. The ends lost 3 bases at V and 6 bases at J; junction bases unmatched: 8. The CDR3 consists of 15 residues. CDR3 sequence: CASSGGTRSPNEQFF. The CDR3 nucleotides read TGTGCCAGCAGCGGAGGGACTAGGTCGCCCAATGAGCAGTTCTTC.

The chain combines TRBV7-9 with TRBJ1-6; TRBD1 aligns across 9 bases. Trimming removed 5 bases from V and 7 bases from J; junction bases left unmatched: 3. The CDR3 extends over 14 amino acids. Per the germline V gene, CDR1 is SEHNR and CDR2 is FQNEAQ (reference sequence). CDR3: CASSRGQGNSPLHF. CDR3 nucleotide sequence: TGTGCCAGCAGCCGCGGACAGGGGAATTCACCCCTCCACTTT.

The table lists this clone with a count of one. The J gene is TRBJ2-7, the V gene TRBV14; unclear D gene. Germline values: CDR1 SGHDN, CDR2 FVKESK. CDR3 size: 13 residues. Trimming stripped 0 bases from V and 3 bases from J, with 6 bases between. The CDR3 bases are TGTGCCAGCAGCCAAGAGGAGTTCTACGAGCAGTACTTC. Encoded protein: CASSQEEFYEQYF. The whole variable domain, remainder taken from reference TRBV14 and TRBJ2-7, is EAGVTQFPSHSVIEKGQTVTLRCDPISGHDNLYWYRRVMGKEIKFLLHFVKESKQDESGMPNNRFLAERTGGTYSTLKVQPAELEDSGVYFCASSQEEFYEQYFGPGTRLTVT.